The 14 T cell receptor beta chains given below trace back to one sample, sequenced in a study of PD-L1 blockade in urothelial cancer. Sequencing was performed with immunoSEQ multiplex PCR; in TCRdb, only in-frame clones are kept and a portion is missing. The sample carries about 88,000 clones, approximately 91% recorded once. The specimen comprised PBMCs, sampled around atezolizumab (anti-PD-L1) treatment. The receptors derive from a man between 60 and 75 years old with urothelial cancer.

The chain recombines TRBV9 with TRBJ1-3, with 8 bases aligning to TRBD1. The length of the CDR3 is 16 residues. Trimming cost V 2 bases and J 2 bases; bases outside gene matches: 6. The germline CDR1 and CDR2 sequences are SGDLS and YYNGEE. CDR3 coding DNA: TGTGCCAGCAGCGTGGGAACAGGGGGAACTGGAAACACCATATATTTT. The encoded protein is CASSVGTGGTGNTIYF.

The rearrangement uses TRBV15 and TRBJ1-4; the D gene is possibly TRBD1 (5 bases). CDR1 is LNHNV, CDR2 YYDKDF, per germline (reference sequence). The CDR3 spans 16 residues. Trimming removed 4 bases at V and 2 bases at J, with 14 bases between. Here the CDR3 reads CATSTPHRSTNEKLFF. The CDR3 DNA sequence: TGTGCCACCAGCACCCCTCACAGGTCCACTAATGAAAAACTGTTTTTT.

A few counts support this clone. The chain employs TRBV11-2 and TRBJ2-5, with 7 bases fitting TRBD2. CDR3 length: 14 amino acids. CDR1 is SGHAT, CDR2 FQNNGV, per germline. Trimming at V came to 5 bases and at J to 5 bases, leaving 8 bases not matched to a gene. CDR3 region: CASSRTRSAETQYF. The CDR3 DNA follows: TGTGCCAGCAGCCGGACTAGGAGTGCGGAGACCCAGTACTTC.

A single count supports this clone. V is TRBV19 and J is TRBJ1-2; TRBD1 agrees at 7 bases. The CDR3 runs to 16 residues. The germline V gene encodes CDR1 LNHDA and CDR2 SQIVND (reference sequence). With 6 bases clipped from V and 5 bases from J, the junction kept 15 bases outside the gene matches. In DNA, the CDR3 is TGTGCCAGTAGCACAGGGACAGCCCGTGGAGGGTATGGCTACACCTTC. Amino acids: CASSTGTARGGYGYTF.

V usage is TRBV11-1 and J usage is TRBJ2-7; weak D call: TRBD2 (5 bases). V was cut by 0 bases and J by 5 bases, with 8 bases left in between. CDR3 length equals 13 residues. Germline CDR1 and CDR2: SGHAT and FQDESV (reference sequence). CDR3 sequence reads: CASSLARADEQYF. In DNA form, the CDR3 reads TGTGCCAGCAGCTTAGCGCGGGCTGACGAGCAGTACTTC.

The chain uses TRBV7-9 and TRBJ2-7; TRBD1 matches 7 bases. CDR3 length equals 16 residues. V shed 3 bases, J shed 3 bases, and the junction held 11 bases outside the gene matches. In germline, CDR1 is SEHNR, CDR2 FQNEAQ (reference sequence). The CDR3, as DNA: TGTGCCAGCAGCTTCTACCCCGACAGGGCCAGCTACGAGCAGTACTTC. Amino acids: CASSFYPDRASYEQYF.

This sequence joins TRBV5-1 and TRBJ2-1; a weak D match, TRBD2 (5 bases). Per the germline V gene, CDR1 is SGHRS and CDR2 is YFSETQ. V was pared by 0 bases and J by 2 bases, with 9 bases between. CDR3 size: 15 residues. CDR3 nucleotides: TGCGCCAGCAGCTTGGTGGGAGAGCCCTACAATGAGCAGTTCTTC. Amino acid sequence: CASSLVGEPYNEQFF.

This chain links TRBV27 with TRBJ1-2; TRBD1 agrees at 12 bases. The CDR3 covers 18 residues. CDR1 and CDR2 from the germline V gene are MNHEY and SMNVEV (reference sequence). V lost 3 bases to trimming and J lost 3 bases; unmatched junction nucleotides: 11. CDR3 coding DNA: TGTGCCAGCAGTTTTCGTTCCGGGACAGGGGGCCTACACTATGGCTACACCTTC. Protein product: CASSFRSGTGGLHYGYTF.

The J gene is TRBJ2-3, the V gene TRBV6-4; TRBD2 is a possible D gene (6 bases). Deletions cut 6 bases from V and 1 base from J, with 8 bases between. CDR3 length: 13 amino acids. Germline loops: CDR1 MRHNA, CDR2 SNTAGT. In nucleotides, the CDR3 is TGTGCCAGCAGGGCTAGCGGCACAGATACGCAGTATTTT. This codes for CASRASGTDTQYF.

The DNA for the CDR3 is TGTGCCAGCAGACCGGGACAGGGATTTGGAAACACCATATATTTT. Translating gives CASRPGQGFGNTIYF. The chain links TRBV2 to TRBJ1-3; 9 bases fit TRBD1. Germline-derived CDR1 and CDR2 are SNHLY and FYNNEI. V was clipped by 6 bases and J by 3 bases; unmatched bases: 6. The CDR3 runs 15 residues.

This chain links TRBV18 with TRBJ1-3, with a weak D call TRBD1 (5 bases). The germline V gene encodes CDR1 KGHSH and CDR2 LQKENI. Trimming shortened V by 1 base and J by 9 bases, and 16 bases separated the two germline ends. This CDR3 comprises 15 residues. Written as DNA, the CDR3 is TGTGCCAGCTCACCACGGCAGGGATTGGAGTCCACCATATATTTT. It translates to CASSPRQGLESTIYF. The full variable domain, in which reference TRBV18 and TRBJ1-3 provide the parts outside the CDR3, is NAGVMQNPRHLVRRRGQEARLRCSPMKGHSHVYWYRQLPEEGLKFMVYLQKENIIDESGMPKERFSAEFPKEGPSILRIQQVVRGDSAAYFCASSPRQGLESTIYFGEGSWLTVV.

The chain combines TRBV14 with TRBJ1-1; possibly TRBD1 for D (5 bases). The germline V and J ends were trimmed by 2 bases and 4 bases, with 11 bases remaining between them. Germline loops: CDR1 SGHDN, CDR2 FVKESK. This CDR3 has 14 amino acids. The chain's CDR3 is CASSQSGYGTEAFF. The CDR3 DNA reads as TGTGCCAGCAGCCAATCAGGGTATGGCACTGAAGCTTTCTTT.

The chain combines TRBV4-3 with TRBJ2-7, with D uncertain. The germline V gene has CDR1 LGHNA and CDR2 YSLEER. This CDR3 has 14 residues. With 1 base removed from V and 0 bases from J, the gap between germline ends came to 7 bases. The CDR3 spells CASSQATGSYEQYF. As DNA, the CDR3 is TGCGCCAGCAGCCAAGCTACCGGCTCCTACGAGCAGTACTTC.

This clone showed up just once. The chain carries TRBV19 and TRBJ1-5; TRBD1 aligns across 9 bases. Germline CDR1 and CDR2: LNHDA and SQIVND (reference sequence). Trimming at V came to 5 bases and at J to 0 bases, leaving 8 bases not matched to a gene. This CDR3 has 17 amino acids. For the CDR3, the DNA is TGTGCCAGTAGTCCCCGCCGGGACAGGGATAGCAATCAGCCCCAGCATTTT. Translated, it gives CASSPRRDRDSNQPQHF.